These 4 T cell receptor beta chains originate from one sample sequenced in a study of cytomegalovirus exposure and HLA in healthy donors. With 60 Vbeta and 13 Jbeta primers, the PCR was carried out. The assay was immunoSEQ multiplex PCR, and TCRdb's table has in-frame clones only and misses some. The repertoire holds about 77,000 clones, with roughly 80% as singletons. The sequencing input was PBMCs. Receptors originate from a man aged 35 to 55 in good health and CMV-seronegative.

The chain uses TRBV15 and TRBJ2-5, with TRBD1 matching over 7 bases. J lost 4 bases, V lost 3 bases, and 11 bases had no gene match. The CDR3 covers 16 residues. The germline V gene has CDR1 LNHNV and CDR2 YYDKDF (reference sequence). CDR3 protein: CATSSSRGGFRETQYF. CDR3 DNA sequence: TGTGCCACCAGCAGCTCCCGAGGGGGCTTCCGAGAGACCCAGTACTTC.

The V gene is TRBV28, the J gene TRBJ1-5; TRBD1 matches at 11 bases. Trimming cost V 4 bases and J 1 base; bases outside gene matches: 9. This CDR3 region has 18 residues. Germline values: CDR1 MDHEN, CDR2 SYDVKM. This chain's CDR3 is CASSSTDRGHRSNQPQHF. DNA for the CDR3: TGTGCCAGCAGTTCCACGGACAGGGGGCACCGAAGCAATCAGCCCCAGCATTTT.

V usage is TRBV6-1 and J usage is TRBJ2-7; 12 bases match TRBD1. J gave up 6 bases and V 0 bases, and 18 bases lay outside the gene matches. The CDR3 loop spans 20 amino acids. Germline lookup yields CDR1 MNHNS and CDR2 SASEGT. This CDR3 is CASSEAQGPKWRDRGPEQYF. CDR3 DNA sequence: TGTGCCAGCAGTGAAGCGCAAGGCCCAAAATGGAGGGACAGGGGGCCCGAGCAGTACTTC.

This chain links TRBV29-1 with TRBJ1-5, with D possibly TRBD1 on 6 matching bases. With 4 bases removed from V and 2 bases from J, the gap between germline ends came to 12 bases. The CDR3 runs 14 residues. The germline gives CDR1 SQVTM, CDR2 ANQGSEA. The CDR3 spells CSVVLGGGNQPQHF. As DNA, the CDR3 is TGCAGCGTTGTTCTAGGGGGAGGCAATCAGCCCCAGCATTTT.